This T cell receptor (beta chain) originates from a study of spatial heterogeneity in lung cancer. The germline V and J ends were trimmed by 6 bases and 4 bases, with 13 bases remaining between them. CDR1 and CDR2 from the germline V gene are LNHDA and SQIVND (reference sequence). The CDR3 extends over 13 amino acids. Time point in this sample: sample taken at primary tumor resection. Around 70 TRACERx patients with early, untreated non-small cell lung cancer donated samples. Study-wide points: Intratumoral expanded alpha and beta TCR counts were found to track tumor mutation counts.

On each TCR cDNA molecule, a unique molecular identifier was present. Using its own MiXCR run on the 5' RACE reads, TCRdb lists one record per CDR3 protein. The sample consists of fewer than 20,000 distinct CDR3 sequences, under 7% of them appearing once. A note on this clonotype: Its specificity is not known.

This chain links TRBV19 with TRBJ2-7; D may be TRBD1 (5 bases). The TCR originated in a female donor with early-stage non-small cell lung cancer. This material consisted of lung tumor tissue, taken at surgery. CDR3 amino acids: CASRRGRVYEQYF. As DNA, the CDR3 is TGTGCCAGTAGACGCGGCAGGGTATACGAGCAGTACTTC.